These 15 T cell receptor beta chains were all obtained from the same sample, sequenced in a study of blood T cell repertoires in COVID-19 (dated by TCRdb to between 2020 and 2021). The library was obtained by the immunoSEQ multiplex PCR assay. TCRdb took over this immuneACCESS table, retaining in-frame rearrangements with V and J assigned. Such tables are incomplete; in checked studies, under half of the missing clones stem from an unresolved V gene, and the remainder is unexplained. This sample holds under 300,000 clones; about 90% were observed only once. The top ten hold 3.7% of the sample. Sequencing used peripheral blood. The receptors shown here come from a woman in her thirties or forties with acute or convalescent COVID-19.

The rearrangement links TRBV2 to TRBJ2-3; D is possibly TRBD1 (5 bases). The V and J ends lost 2 bases and 2 bases respectively, with 8 bases between them. CDR1 and CDR2 (germline): SNHLY, FYNNEI. The CDR3 length is 14 residues. The CDR3: CASSEWGPTDTQYF. The CDR3 DNA sequence: TGTGCCAGCAGTGAATGGGGCCCCACAGATACGCAGTATTTT.

The V and J genes are TRBV5-3 and TRBJ1-4; D unclear. TRBV5-3 is treated as an ORF (open reading frame) with a function not yet certain. The CDR3 length is 15 residues. Trimming removed 0 bases at V and 5 bases at J, with 11 bases between. CDR3 DNA sequence: TGTGCCAGAAGCTTGGTCTCAGGTCGGAATGAAAAACTGTTTTTT. Its translation: CARSLVSGRNEKLFF.

This chain connects TRBV30 to TRBJ1-2; 8 bases fit TRBD1. The J segment lost 3 bases and the V segment lost 5 bases, leaving 8 bases of the junction unmatched. Germline V gene lookup returns CDR1 GTSNPN and CDR2 SVGIG (reference sequence). The CDR3 extends over 14 amino acids. The CDR3 region has the DNA TGTGCCTGGTCCACCAGGGGGCGCGACTATGGCTACACCTTC. It specifies CAWSTRGRDYGYTF.

The V gene is TRBV27, the J gene TRBJ1-5, with D perhaps TRBD1 (5 bases). The germline V gene encodes CDR1 MNHEY and CDR2 SMNVEV (reference sequence). This CDR3 comprises 16 residues. V was pared by 4 bases and J by 3 bases, with 16 bases between. The CDR3 is CASSSPKGGVNQPQHF. The CDR3 nucleotides read TGTGCCAGCAGTTCCCCGAAGGGAGGGGTCAATCAGCCCCAGCATTTT.

Comment on this clone: The junction departs from germline at one end; a sequencing error may be responsible. CDR3 amino acids: CASSVVPLAGGNLQYF. The CDR3 DNA is TGTGCCAGCAGCGTAGTTCCACTAGCGGGGGGAAACCTTCAGTACTTC. The chain is built from TRBV9 and TRBJ2-4; 12 bases are shared with TRBD2. The CDR3 sequence is 16 residues long. The germline gives CDR1 SGDLS, CDR2 YYNGEE.

V is TRBV5-8 and J is TRBJ1-1, with D unclear. V lost 4 bases to trimming and J lost 5 bases, with 18 bases between them. The CDR3 is 15 residues long. Germline assignment: CDR1 SGHTS and CDR2 YDEGEE. The CDR3 DNA sequence: TGTGCCAGCAGCCGAAAGCCGGGGTCGAGAACTGAAGCTTTCTTT. Its translation: CASSRKPGSRTEAFF.

The chain combines TRBV11-2 with TRBJ1-1; D possibly corresponds to TRBD1 (6 bases). There are 14 residues in the CDR3. Germline-derived CDR1 and CDR2 are SGHAT and FQNNGV. Trimming shortened V by 1 base and J by 4 bases, and 10 bases separated the two germline ends. CDR3 loop: CASSLGGTSTEAFF. The CDR3 region has the DNA TGTGCCAGCAGCTTAGGGGGGACATCCACTGAAGCTTTCTTT.

The rearrangement joins TRBV10-3 to TRBJ2-1, with D maybe TRBD2 (6 bases). The germline V gene encodes CDR1 ENHRY and CDR2 SYGVKD. CDR3 length equals 17 residues. V was cut by 2 bases and J by 3 bases, with 17 bases left in between. CDR3 DNA sequence: TGTGCCATCAGTGAGGGGAGGAATAGGGAGTTCTACAATGAGCAGTTCTTC. This sequence encodes CAISEGRNREFYNEQFF.

The chain has TRBV6-5 and TRBJ1-1; the match to TRBD1 covers 8 bases. V dropped 8 bases and J dropped 8; count of bases not matched to a gene: 10. The CDR3 runs 13 residues. Germline-derived CDR1 and CDR2 are MNHEY and SVGAGI. The CDR3 sequence is CASAGGASREAFF. CDR3 nucleotides: TGTGCCAGCGCAGGGGGCGCTTCCCGGGAAGCTTTCTTT.

The chain recombines TRBV18 with TRBJ2-1, with TRBD1 matching over 10 bases. This CDR3 contains 14 residues. V lost 5 bases and J lost 9; bases outside the gene matches: 7. Per the germline V gene, CDR1 is KGHSH and CDR2 is LQKENI. CDR3 bases: TGTGCCAGCTCAACCGGGACAGGGGTTTTTGAGCAGTTCTTC. Protein sequence: CASSTGTGVFEQFF.

The chain has TRBV12-5 and TRBJ1-6, with D tentatively TRBD1 (5 bases). The CDR3 sequence is 13 residues long. Trimming took off 6 bases at V and 12 bases at J, with 15 bases between the two ends. CDR1 is LGHNT and CDR2 is FRNRAP in the germline V gene. The DNA for the CDR3 is TGTGCTAGTGGCCGGGGACTTGGGGAACCCCTCCACTTT. Translating it yields CASGRGLGEPLHF.

This clone was observed a single time. The rearrangement links TRBV6-5 to TRBJ2-7; TRBD2 is a possible D gene (6 bases). This CDR3 is built from 13 residues. CDR1 is MNHEY and CDR2 is SVGAGI in the germline V gene. Trimming pared 10 bases from V and 1 base from J, leaving 14 bases between. The CDR3 DNA sequence: TGTGCCACCGGGGGAAGGGATTCCTACGAGCAGTACGTC. Its translation is CATGGRDSYEQYV.

The chain links TRBV7-2 to TRBJ1-6, with 8 bases identical to TRBD1. Trimming cost V 5 bases and J 5 bases; bases outside gene matches: 5. In germline, CDR1 is SGHTA, CDR2 FQGNSA. The CDR3 contains 15 residues. CDR3 bases: TGTGCCAGCAGCCCCCACAGGGGGAATAATTCACCCCTCCACTTT. Translation gives CASSPHRGNNSPLHF.

The chain recombines TRBV5-5 with TRBJ1-1; 10 bases align to TRBD1. The CDR3 is 16 amino acids. V shed 6 bases and J 2 bases; nucleotides not matched to a gene: 10. Germline V CDR1 and CDR2: SGHKS, YYEKEE (reference sequence). The CDR3 loop is CASTTDRGDFNTEAFF. DNA for the CDR3: TGTGCCAGCACCACGGACAGGGGGGATTTCAACACTGAAGCTTTCTTT.

The rearrangement joins TRBV19 to TRBJ1-5, with D possibly TRBD1 on 6 matching bases. The length of the CDR3 is 15 residues. Germline values: CDR1 LNHDA, CDR2 SQIVND (reference sequence). Between the trimmed V and J ends, which lost 6 bases and 3 bases, there was a span of 15 bases. The CDR3 DNA is TGTGCCAGTAGCAAGGACAGCCGTCACAATCAGCCCCAGCATTTT. It encodes CASSKDSRHNQPQHF.